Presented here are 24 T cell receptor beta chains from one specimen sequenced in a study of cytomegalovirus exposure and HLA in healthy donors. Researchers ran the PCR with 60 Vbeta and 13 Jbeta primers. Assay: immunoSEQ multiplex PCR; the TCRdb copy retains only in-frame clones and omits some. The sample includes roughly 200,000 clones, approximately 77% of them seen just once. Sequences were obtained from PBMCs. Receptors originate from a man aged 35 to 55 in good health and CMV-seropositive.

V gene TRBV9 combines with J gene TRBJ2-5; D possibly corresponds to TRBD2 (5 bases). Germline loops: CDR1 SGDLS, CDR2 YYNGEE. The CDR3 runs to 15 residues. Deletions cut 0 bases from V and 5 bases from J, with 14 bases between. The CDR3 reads CASSVGARVGETQYF. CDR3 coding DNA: TGTGCCAGCAGCGTAGGTGCGCGGGTCGGGGAGACCCAGTACTTC.

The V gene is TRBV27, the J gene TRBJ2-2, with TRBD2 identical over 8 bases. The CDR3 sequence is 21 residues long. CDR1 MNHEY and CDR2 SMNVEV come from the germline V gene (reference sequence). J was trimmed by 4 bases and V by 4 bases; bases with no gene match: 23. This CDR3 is CASSSLGFSGREARSTGELFF. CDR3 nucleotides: TGTGCCAGCAGTTCCCTCGGCTTTTCGGGGCGGGAGGCTAGGAGCACCGGGGAGCTGTTTTTT.

CDR3 nucleotide sequence: TGTGCCAGCAGCTTAGGTACTACAGGGGGCGCCCCAGAGACCCAGTACTTC. Translating gives CASSLGTTGGAPETQYF. This rearrangement joins TRBV7-9 to TRBJ2-5; 9 bases agree with TRBD1. This CDR3 spans 17 amino acids. The ends lost 1 base at V and 4 bases at J; junction bases unmatched: 10. Germline CDR1 is SEHNR and CDR2 is FQNEAQ (reference sequence).

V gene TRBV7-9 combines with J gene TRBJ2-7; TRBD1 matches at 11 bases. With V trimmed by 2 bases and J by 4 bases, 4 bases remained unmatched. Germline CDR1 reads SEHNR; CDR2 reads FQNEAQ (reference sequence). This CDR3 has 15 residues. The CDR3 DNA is TGTGCCAGCAGCTTACAGGACAGGGGGCTTTACGAGCAGTACTTC. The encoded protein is CASSLQDRGLYEQYF.

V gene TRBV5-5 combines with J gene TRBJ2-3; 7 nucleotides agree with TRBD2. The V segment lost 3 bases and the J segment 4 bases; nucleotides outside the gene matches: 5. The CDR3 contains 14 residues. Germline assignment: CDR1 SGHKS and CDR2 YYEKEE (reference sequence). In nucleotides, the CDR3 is TGTGCCAGCAGCTCCCCCGGGAGGCCAGATACGCAGTATTTT. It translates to CASSSPGRPDTQYF.

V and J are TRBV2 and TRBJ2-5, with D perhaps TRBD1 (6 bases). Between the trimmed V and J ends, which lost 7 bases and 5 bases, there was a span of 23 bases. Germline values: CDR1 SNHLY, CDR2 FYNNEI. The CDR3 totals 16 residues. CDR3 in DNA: TGTGCCAGCATTTTTATGACTGTTTGGGGGCTGGAGACCCAGTACTTC. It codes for CASIFMTVWGLETQYF. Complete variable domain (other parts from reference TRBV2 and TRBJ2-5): EPEVTQTPSHQVTQMGQEVILRCVPISNHLYFYWYRQILGQKVEFLVSFYNNEISEKSEIFDDQFSVERPDGSNFTLKIRSTKLEDSAMYFCASIFMTVWGLETQYFGPGTRLLVL.

The CDR3 nucleotides read TGCGCCAGCAGCTTGGGGCCCGACAGGTTCTACGAGCAGTACTTC. This gives the protein CASSLGPDRFYEQYF. The rearrangement uses TRBV5-1 and TRBJ2-7, with D perhaps TRBD1 (6 bases). This CDR3 comprises 15 residues. V was clipped by 0 bases and J by 3 bases, with 13 bases between them. Germline lookup yields CDR1 SGHRS and CDR2 YFSETQ.

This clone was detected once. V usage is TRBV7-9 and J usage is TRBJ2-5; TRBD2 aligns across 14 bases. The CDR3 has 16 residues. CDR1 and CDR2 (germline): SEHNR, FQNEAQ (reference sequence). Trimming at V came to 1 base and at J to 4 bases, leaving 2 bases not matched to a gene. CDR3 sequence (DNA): TGTGCCAGCAGCTTAGGACTAGCGGGGGGGCGAGAGACCCAGTACTTC. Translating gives CASSLGLAGGRETQYF.

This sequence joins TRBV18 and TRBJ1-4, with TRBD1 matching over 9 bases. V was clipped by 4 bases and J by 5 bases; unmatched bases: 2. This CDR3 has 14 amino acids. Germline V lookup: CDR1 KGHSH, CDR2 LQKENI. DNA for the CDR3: TGTGCCAGCTCACTCGGGACAGGGAATGAAAAACTGTTTTTT. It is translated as CASSLGTGNEKLFF.

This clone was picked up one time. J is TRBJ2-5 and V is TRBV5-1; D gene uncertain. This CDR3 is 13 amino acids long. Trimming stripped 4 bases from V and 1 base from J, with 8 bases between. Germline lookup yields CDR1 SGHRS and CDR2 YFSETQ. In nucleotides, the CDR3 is TGCGCCAGCAGCACAGATGTCCAAGAGACCCAGTACTTC. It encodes CASSTDVQETQYF.

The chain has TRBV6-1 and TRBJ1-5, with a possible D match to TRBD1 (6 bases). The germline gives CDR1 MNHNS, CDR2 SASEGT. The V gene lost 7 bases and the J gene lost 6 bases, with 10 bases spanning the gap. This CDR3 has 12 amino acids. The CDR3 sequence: CASTVQGQPQHF. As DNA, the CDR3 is TGTGCCAGCACCGTACAGGGTCAGCCCCAGCATTTT.

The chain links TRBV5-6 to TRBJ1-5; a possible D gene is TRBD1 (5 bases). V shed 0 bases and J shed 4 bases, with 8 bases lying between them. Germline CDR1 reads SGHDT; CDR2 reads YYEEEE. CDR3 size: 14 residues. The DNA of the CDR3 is TGTGCCAGCAGCTTGGGACAGTGGAATCAGCCCCAGCATTTT. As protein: CASSLGQWNQPQHF.

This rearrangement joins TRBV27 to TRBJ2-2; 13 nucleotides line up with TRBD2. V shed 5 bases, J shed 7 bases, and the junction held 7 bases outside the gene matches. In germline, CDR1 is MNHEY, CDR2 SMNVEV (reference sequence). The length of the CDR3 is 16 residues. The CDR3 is CASSLGLAGVVGELFF. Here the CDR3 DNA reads TGTGCCAGCAGTCTAGGACTAGCGGGGGTGGTCGGGGAGCTGTTTTTT.

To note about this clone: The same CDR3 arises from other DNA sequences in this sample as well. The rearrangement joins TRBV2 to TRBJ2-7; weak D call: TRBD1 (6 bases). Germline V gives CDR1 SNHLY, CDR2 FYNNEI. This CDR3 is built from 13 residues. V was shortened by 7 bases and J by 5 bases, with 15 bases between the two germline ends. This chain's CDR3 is CASTLQGLDEQYF. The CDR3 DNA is TGTGCCAGCACCCTACAGGGATTGGACGAGCAGTACTTC.

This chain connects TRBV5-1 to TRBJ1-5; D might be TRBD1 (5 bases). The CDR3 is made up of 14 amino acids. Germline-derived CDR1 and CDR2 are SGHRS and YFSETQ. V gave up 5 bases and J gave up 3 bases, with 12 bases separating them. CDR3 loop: CASSQGTPNQPQHF. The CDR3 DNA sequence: TGCGCCAGCAGTCAGGGAACCCCCAATCAGCCCCAGCATTTT.

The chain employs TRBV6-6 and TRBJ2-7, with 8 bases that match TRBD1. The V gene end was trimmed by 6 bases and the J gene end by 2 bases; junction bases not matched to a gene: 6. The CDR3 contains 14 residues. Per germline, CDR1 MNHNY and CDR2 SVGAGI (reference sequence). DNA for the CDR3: TGTGCCAGCAGGCTGGACAGGGCTCCCTACGAGCAGTACTTC. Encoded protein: CASRLDRAPYEQYF.

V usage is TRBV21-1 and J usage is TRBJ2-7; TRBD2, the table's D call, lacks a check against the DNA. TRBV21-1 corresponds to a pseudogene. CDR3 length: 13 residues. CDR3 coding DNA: TGTGCCAGCGGGAGGATAAGCTCCTACGAGCAGTACTTC. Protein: CASGRISSYEQYF.

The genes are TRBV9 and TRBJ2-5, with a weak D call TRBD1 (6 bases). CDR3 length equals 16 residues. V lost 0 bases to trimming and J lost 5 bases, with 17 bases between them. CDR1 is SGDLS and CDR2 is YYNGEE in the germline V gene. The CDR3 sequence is CASSVEGRGNSETQYF. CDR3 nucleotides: TGTGCCAGCAGCGTAGAGGGCAGGGGCAATTCGGAGACCCAGTACTTC.

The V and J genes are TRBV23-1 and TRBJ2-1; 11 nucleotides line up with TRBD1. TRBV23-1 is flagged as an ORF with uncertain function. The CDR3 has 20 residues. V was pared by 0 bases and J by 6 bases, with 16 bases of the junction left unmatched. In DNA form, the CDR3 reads TGCGCCAGCAGTCAATCGAGTGTGCCCTCCCCGGGACAGGGGGGCAATGAGCAGTTCTTC. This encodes CASSQSSVPSPGQGGNEQFF.

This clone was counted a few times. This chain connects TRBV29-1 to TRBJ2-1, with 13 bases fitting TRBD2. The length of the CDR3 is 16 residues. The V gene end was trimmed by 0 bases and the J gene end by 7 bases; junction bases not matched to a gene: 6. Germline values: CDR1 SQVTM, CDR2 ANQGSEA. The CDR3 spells CSVEDSTSGRDNEQFF. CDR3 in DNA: TGCAGCGTTGAAGATTCAACTAGCGGGAGGGATAATGAGCAGTTCTTC.

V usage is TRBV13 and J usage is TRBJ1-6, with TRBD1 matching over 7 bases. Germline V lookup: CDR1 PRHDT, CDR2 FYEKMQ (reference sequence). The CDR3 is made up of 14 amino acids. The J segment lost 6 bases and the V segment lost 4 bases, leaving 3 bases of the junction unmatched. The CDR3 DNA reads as TGTGCCAGCAGCTCCGGGACAGTTAATTCACCCCTCCACTTT. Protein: CASSSGTVNSPLHF.

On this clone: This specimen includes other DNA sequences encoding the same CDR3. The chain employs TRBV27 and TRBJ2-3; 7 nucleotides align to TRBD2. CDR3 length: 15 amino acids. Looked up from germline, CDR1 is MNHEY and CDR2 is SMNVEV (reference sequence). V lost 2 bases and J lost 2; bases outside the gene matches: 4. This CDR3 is CASSLAGDSTDTQYF. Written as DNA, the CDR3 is TGTGCCAGCAGTTTAGCGGGGGACTCCACAGATACGCAGTATTTT.

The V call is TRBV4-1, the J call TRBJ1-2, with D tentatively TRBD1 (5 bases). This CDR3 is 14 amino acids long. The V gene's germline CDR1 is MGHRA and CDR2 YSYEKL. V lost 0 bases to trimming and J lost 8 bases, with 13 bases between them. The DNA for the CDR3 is TGCGCCAGCAGCCAAGATATGGGGGGAGGAGGCTACACCTTC. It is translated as CASSQDMGGGGYTF.

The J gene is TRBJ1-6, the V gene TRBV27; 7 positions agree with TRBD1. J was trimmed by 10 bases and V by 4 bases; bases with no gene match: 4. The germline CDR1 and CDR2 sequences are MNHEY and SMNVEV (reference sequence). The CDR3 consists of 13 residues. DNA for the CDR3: TGTGCCAGCAGTTCTCAGACAGGGTCACCCCTCCACTTT. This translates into CASSSQTGSPLHF.